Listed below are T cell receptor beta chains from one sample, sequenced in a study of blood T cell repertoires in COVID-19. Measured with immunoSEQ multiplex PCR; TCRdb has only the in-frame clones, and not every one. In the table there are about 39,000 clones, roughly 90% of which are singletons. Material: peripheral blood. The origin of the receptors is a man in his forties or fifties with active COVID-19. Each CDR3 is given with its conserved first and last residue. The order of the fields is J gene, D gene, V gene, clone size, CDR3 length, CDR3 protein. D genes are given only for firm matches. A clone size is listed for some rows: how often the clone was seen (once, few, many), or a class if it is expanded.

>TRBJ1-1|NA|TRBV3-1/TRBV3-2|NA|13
CASSQRGDTEAFF
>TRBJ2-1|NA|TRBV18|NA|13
CASSPQEDSEQFF
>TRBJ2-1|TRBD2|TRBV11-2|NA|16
CASTRLAGGPYNEQFF
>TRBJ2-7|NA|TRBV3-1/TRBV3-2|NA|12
CASSLSHYEQYF
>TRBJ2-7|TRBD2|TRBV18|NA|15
CASSDGTSGSYEQYF
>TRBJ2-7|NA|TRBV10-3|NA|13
CAISEIVVYEQYF
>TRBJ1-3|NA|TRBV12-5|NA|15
CASGLVEVLRNTIYF
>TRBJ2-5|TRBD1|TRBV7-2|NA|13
CASSLRDRETQYF
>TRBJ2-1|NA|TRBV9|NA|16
CASSVGGSRSYNEQFF
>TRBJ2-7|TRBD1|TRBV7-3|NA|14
CASSPGTGDNEQYF
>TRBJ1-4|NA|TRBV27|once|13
CASRPLSEEKLFF
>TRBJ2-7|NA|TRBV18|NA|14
CASSLGASSYEQYF
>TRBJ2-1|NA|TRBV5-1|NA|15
CASSLGGTTYNEQFF
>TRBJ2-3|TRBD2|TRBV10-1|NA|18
CASSDWLAGGEYTDTQYF
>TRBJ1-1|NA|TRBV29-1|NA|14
CSVEVLTGNTEAFF
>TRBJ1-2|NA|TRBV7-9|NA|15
CASSLEGGTVYGYTF
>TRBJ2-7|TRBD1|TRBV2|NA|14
CASSALGQGAPQYF
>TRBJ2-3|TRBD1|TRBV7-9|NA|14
CASSQTGSTDTQYF
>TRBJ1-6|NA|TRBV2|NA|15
CASRQLSSYNSPLHF
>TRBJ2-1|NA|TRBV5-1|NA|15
CASSGRGYQGGEQFF
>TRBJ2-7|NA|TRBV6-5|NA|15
CASSAPQDDSYEQYF
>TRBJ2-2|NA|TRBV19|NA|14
CASSIRVGTGELFF
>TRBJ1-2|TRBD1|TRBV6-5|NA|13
CASTGGTAYGYTF
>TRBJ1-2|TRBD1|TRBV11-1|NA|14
CASSPGQGDYGYTF
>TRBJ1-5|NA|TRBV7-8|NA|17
CASSLGTVQMGNQPQHF
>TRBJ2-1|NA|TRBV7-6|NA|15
CASSSQGGSYNEQFF
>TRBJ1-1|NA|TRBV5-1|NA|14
CASSLQGGTTEAFF
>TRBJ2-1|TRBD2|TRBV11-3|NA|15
CASSLETSGSDEQFF
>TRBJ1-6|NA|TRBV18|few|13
CASKQSYNSPLHF
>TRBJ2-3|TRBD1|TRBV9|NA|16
CASSGDRGPITDTQYF